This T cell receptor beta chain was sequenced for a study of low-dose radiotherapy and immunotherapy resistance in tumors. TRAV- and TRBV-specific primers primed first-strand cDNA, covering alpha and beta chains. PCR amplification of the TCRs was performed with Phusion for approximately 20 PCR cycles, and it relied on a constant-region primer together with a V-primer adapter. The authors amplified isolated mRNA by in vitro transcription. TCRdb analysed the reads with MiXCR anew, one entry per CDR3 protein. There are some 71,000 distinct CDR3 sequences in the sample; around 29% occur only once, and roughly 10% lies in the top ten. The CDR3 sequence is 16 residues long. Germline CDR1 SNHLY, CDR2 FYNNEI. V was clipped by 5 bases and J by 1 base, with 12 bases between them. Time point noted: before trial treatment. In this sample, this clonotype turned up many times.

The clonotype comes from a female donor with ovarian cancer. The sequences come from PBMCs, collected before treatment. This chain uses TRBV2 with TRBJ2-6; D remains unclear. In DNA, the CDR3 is TGTGCCAGCAGTTTCCCAGGAACTTCTGGGGCCAACGTCCTGACTTTC. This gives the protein CASSFPGTSGANVLTF.